This T cell receptor beta chain came from a study of cytotoxic CD8 clonotypes in ibrutinib-treated CLL. At the level of the study: Investigators collected response samples after a median roughly 12 months of treatment, range 6 to 36. Mean values per sample were 250,000 to 300,000 productive templates and about 94,000 productive rearrangements.

Data came from immunoSEQ multiplex PCR; TCRdb stores just in-frame clones and leaves some out. This sample has about 140,000 clones; about 80% occur once, and the top ten carry around 30%. This sequence originates from a human donor with chronic lymphocytic leukemia. Source: PBMCs, taken after 12 months of ibrutinib treatment.

The CDR3 sequence is CASTRGESGANVLTF. The CDR3 nucleotides are TGTGCCAGTACCAGGGGGGAGTCTGGGGCCAACGTCCTGACTTTC. V is TRBV19 and J is TRBJ2-6; weak D call: TRBD1 (7 bases). CDR1 LNHDA and CDR2 SQIVND come from the germline V gene (reference sequence). The germline V and J ends were trimmed by 7 bases and 1 base, with 11 bases remaining between them. The CDR3 contains 15 residues.